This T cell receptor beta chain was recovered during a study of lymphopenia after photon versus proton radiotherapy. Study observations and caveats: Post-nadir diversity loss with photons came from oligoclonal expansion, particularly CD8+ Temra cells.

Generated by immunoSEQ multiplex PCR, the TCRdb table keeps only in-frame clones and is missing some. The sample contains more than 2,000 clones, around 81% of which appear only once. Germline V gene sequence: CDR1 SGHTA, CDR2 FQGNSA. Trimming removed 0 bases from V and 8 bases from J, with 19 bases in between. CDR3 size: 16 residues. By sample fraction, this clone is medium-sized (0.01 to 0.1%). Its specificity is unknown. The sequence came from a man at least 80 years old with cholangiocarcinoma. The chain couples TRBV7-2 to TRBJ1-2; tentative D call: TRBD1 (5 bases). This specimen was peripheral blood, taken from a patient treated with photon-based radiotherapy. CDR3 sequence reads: CASSLARRLGTKGYTF. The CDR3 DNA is TGTGCCAGCAGCTTAGCGCGTCGACTCGGGACTAAGGGCTACACCTTC. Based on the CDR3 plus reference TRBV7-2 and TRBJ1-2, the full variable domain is GAGVSQSPSNKVTEKGKDVELRCDPISGHTALYWYRQSLGQGLEFLIYFQGNSAPDKSGLPSDRFSAERTGGSVSTLTIQRTQQEDSAVYLCASSLARRLGTKGYTFGSGTRLTVV.